The text below deals with one T cell receptor (beta chain). The antigen this receptor binds is unknown. Per-base quality was not reported, and no clone a single base away is much larger than it. The collaborating institutions used their own protocols to collect whole blood in K2EDTA tubes. For TCRbeta analysis, collaborators shipped samples in one of three forms: frozen whole blood, isolated PBMCs, or DNA extracted from either of those sample types. The data stem from a study of blood T cell repertoires in COVID-19 (dated by TCRdb to about 2020). About the full investigation: Samples from collaborators originated in the United States, Italy and Spain and spanned both the acute and convalescent phases of COVID-19. The samples were drawn from the first 160 participants of the ongoing ImmuneRACE study and from some 1,300 subjects provided by 6 global collaborators. The material from the prospective study consisted of cDNA or gDNA derived from T cells, B-cell-depleted T cells, or PBMCs. Nearly every sample came with metadata listing a de-identified subject ID, COVID-19 status, age in years and sex. The repertoires were released in a freely available public database intended as a resource for research on the immune response to SARS-CoV-2. Deeply sampled blood TCRbeta repertoires from subjects exposed to, actively infected with, or recovered from COVID-19 were included in the dataset. Where available, HLA class I and class II types were taken from metadata supplied by the sample provider and were not determined by assay-based typing.

TCRbeta CDR3 regions were amplified from genomic DNA using the immunoSEQ Assay, a bias-controlled multiplex PCR. The published analysis was carried out like this. Within the assay, amplification of reference gene primers was used to estimate how many nucleated cells each sample contained. To quantify the absolute abundance of each unique TCRbeta CDR3 rearrangement, sequence reads were collapsed and filtered. For each sample, productive Simpson clonality was calculated by taking the square root of Simpson's diversity index across productive rearrangements. TCRdb retrieved this table from immuneACCESS and kept in-frame rearrangements only. Not all clones are present; in checked studies, unresolved V genes account for under half, and no reason is known for the remainder. Clonal size and the V and J genes are those of that table, whereas D and trimming came from the DNA. For this sample the table gives about 79,000 clones, of which about 89% were detected only once. The top ten clonotypes cover more than 11% of the sample.

For CDR1 and CDR2, the germline V gene lists SGHVS and FQNEAQ. The CDR3 sequence holds 18 residues, the cysteine and phenylalanine included. CDR3 DNA only is kept here, 54 bases in frame from base 1. V loses 1 base at its end and J loses 4 bases; junction bases beyond the gene matches: 9. Study-level results and caveats: Clinical and demographic metadata were provided uncurated, with the amount varying by source and participant.

This clonotype was obtained from a man between 65 and 85 years old with active or convalescent COVID-19. The rearranged segments are TRBV7-8 and TRBJ2-1, with 11 bases in between that match TRBD2. Sequencing was carried out using peripheral blood. The CDR3 in this case is CASSLGMGLADRYNEQFF. The nucleotides are TGTGCCAGCAGCTTAGGAATGGGACTAGCGGATCGGTACAATGAGCAGTTCTTC. The full variable domain, with segments outside the CDR3 supplied by the reference TRBV7-8 and TRBJ2-1 proteins, appears as GAGVSQSPRYKVAKRGQDVALRCDPISGHVSLFWYQQALGQGPEFLTYFQNEAQLDKSGLPSDRFFAERPEGSVSTLKIQRTQQEDSAVYLCASSLGMGLADRYNEQFFGPGTRLTVL.